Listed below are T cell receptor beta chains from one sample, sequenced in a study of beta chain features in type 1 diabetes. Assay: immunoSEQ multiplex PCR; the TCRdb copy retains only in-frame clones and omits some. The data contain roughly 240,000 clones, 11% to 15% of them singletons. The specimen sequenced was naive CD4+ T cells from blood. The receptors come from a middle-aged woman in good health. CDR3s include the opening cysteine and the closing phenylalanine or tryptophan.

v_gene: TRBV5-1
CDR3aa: CASSSGAGGYNEQFF

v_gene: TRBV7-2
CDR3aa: CASTRVGTSGGQIYEQYF

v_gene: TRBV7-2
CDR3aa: CASSLLYNEKLFF

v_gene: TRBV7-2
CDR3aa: CASSLQGAGNQPQHF

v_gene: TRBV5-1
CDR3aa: CASSLSDRSSGNTIYF

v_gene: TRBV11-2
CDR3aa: CASSTVADTQYF

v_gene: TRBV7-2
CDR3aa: CARREPGYGYTF

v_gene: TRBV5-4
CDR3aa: CASCQQGPNEKLFF

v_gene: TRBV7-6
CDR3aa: CASSLQSGMPSGNTIYF

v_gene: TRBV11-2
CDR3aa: CASSPRTLTPLHF

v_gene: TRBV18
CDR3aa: CASSVRSSGTGELFF

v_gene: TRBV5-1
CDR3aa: CASSADRFADTQYF

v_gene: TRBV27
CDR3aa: CASSFLGQGAAPLHF

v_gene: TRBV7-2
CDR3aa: CASSPSLLAILAKNIQYF

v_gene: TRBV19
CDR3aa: CASTSGDSSTDTQYF

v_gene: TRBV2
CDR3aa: CASSDTLGEQYF

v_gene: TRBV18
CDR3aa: CASSPLRITGVRHGYTF

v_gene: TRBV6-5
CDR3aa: CASSRQGPNRAFF

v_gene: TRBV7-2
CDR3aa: CASSLGGGSYNEQFF

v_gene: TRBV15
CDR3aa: CATSNRVNTGELFF

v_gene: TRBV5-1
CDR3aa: CASSLRTSGGAFEQFF

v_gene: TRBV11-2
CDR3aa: CASSPRRDRGYEQYF

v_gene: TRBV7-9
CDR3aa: CASSPLMNTEAFF

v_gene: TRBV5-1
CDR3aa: CASSSGETQYF

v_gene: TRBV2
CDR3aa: CASTSRDRAEAFF

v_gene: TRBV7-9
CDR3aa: CASTPGQGPYEQYF

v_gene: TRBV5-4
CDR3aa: CASSSPQTYEQYF

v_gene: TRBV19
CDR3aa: CASSPPGSGQNSEQFF

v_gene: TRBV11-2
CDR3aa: CASSLMSSGYNEQYF

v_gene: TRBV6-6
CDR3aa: CASSTRAASADYEQYF

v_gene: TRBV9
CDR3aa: CASSVTSGGFPYF

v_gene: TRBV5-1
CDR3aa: CASSLEGVAGAQETQYF

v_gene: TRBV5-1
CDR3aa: CASSPPETGLIDTQYF

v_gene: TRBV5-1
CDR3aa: CASSSGLAGSRTDTQYF

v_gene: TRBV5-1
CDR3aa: CASSLEGGARSTGELFF

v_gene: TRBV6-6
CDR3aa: CASSYSAYEQYF